One sample yielded the 21 T cell receptor beta chains listed below, sequenced in a study of blood T cells in healthy people across ages. Sample-barcoded 5' priming and a J-beta primer mix drove a second PCR of about 6 to 12 cycles. TCRdb re-called the 5' RACE reads with MiXCR, one entry per CDR3 protein. The sample yields 850,000 or so distinct CDR3 sequences, under 30% seen once. Input material: blood. The receptors shown here come from a woman of 80 years or more in good health.

The chain carries TRBV7-2 and TRBJ2-3, with D perhaps TRBD2 (7 bases). This CDR3 is built from 16 residues. CDR1 and CDR2 (germline): SGHTA, FQGNSA. V was clipped by 3 bases and J by 3 bases, with 16 bases between them. The chain's CDR3 is CASSFGGGGRTDTQYF. The CDR3 coding sequence is TGTGCCAGCAGCTTCGGGGGAGGGGGACGGACAGATACGCAGTATTTT.

This clonotype was detected only a few times. This chain connects TRBV2 to TRBJ1-4; 12 positions match TRBD1. The germline V gene has CDR1 SNHLY and CDR2 FYNNEI. The V segment lost 5 bases and the J segment 0 bases; nucleotides outside the gene matches: 10. The CDR3 runs 19 residues. CDR3 nucleotides: TGTGCCAGCAGTCGGGACAGGGGGCTCTATATCGCAACTAATGAAAAACTGTTTTTT. Its protein is CASSRDRGLYIATNEKLFF. Combining the CDR3 with reference TRBV2 and TRBJ1-4 gives the whole variable domain EPEVTQTPSHQVTQMGQEVILRCVPISNHLYFYWYRQILGQKVEFLVSFYNNEISEKSEIFDDQFSVERPDGSNFTLKIRSTKLEDSAMYFCASSRDRGLYIATNEKLFFGSGTQLSVL.

This clonotype was counted at least ten times. This chain uses TRBV6-2 or TRBV6-3 with TRBJ2-7; D is undetermined. Trimming stripped 6 bases from V and 1 base from J, with 10 bases between. Germline values: CDR1 MNHEY, CDR2 SVGEGT. The CDR3 totals 13 residues. The CDR3 is CASRPGRSYEQYF. The DNA for the CDR3 is TGTGCCAGCAGACCGGGCAGATCCTACGAGCAGTACTTC.

The genes are TRBV3-1 and TRBJ2-2, with a tentative D call TRBD2 (6 bases). The germline V gene encodes CDR1 LGHDT and CDR2 YNNKEL (reference sequence). The CDR3 is 14 amino acids. Trimming cost V 4 bases and J 6 bases, with 12 bases left between them. The chain's CDR3 is CASSPSGGAGELFF. CDR3 sequence (DNA): TGTGCCAGCAGCCCCTCCGGCGGGGCCGGGGAGCTGTTTTTT.

The chain has TRBV6-5 and TRBJ2-2; D call uncertain. Germline V lookup: CDR1 MNHEY, CDR2 SVGAGI. The ends were cut back, 0 bases at V and 4 bases at J, with 9 bases in the middle. The CDR3 is 15 amino acids. The CDR3 sequence: CASSYSRQLTGELFF. The DNA for the CDR3 is TGTGCCAGCAGTTACTCGCGTCAGCTCACCGGGGAGCTGTTTTTT.

The chain carries TRBV25-1 and TRBJ2-2, with D possibly being TRBD1 (5 bases). The V gene's germline CDR1 is MGHDK and CDR2 SYGVNS. The CDR3 totals 16 residues. The germline V and J ends were trimmed by 2 bases and 7 bases, with 17 bases remaining between them. CDR3 sequence reads: CASSEGWGRKVGELFF. In DNA form, the CDR3 reads TGTGCCAGCAGTGAAGGATGGGGCAGGAAGGTCGGGGAGCTGTTTTTT. Together with reference TRBV25-1 and TRBJ2-2, the CDR3 gives the full variable domain: EADIYQTPRYLVIGTGKKITLECSQTMGHDKMYWYQQDPGMELHLIHYSYGVNSTEKGDLSSESTVSRIRTEHFPLTLESARPSHTSQYLCASSEGWGRKVGELFFGEGSRLTVL.

This clonotype was observed a handful of times. The rearrangement joins TRBV12-3 or TRBV12-4 to TRBJ1-4; perhaps TRBD1 as D (6 bases). The CDR3 is 11 residues long. The V and J ends lost 7 bases and 13 bases respectively, with 13 bases between them. The CDR3 coding sequence is TGTGCCAGCACCCAGGGGCCTCGACTGTTTTTT. As protein: CASTQGPRLFF.

This rearrangement joins TRBV13 to TRBJ2-7, with D unresolved. Germline assignment: CDR1 PRHDT and CDR2 FYEKMQ (reference sequence). Trimming removed 4 bases at V and 2 bases at J, with 12 bases between. This CDR3 is built from 14 residues. This CDR3 reads CASSSHGRTYEQYF. Written as DNA, the CDR3 is TGTGCCAGCAGCTCTCATGGCAGGACCTACGAGCAGTACTTC.

A few counts support this clonotype. The V gene is TRBV4-2, the J gene TRBJ1-2; D call uncertain. Germline lookup yields CDR1 LGHNA and CDR2 YNFKEQ. V shed 1 base and J shed 1 base, with 4 bases lying between them. The CDR3 is 13 amino acids. The CDR3 region is CASSQGNNYGYTF. The CDR3 nucleotides read TGTGCCAGCAGCCAAGGGAATAACTATGGCTACACCTTC.

Note on this clonotype: An end of the junction differs from the germline gene, which may be a read error. This chain connects TRBV5-1 to TRBJ2-1; TRBD2 matches 13 bases. The J call is uncertain, as TRBJ2-7 better fits the DNA end. CDR1 and CDR2 (germline): SGHRS, YFSETQ. The CDR3 consists of 19 residues. CDR3 sequence: CAGSSGLAGTTRRSCEQYF. The DNA for the CDR3 is TGCGCCGGCAGCTCGGGACTAGCGGGGACAACCCGTCGTTCCTGCGAGCAGTACTTC.

The chain carries TRBV9 and TRBJ1-3; D is uncertain. The germline gives CDR1 SGDLS, CDR2 YYNGEE. The CDR3 loop spans 13 amino acids. V lost 5 bases, J lost 4 bases, and 10 bases lay in between. CDR3 loop: CASSLTRGNTIYF. The CDR3 DNA follows: TGTGCCAGCAGTCTCACCCGCGGAAACACCATATATTTT.

The chain is built from TRBV6-5 and TRBJ1-5; D gene uncertain. Germline V gene data show CDR1 as MNHEY and CDR2 as SVGAGI. CDR3 length equals 16 residues. Trimming pared 0 bases from V and 8 bases from J, leaving 17 bases between. The CDR3 loop is CASSYSGPDGGKPQHF. The CDR3 DNA follows: TGTGCCAGCAGTTACTCTGGGCCGGACGGAGGGAAGCCCCAGCATTTT.

This clonotype was detected many times. The genes are TRBV7-8 and TRBJ2-4, with 10 bases lining up with TRBD2. J was trimmed by 11 bases and V by 2 bases; bases with no gene match: 12. The CDR3 totals 16 residues. Per the germline V gene, CDR1 is SGHVS and CDR2 is FQNEAQ. CDR3 residues: CASSLSSGGLMGVQYF. The CDR3 coding sequence is TGTGCCAGCAGCTTATCTAGCGGGGGCCTGATGGGGGTTCAGTACTTC. Complete variable domain (other parts from reference TRBV7-8 and TRBJ2-4): GAGVSQSPRYKVAKRGQDVALRCDPISGHVSLFWYQQALGQGPEFLTYFQNEAQLDKSGLPSDRFFAERPEGSVSTLKIQRTQQEDSAVYLCASSLSSGGLMGVQYFGAGTRLSVL.

This clonotype was counted ten times or more. J is TRBJ2-3 and V is TRBV6-6; the match to TRBD2 covers 7 bases. Germline CDR1 is MNHNY and CDR2 is SVGAGI (reference sequence). Trimming at V came to 2 bases and at J to 2 bases, leaving 4 bases not matched to a gene. This CDR3 is built from 15 residues. CDR3 protein: CASSYGRGTTDTQYF. CDR3 in DNA: TGTGCCAGCAGTTACGGGCGGGGGACCACAGATACGCAGTATTTT.

Points on this clonotype: This clone may be a read error of a much larger clone one base away. The rearrangement links TRBV7-8 to TRBJ2-7; 9 bases agree with TRBD2. The better agreement between TRBJ2-5 and the DNA end casts doubt on the J call. The CDR3 has 17 residues. Germline V gives CDR1 SGHVS, CDR2 FQNEAQ. CDR3 coding DNA: TGTGCCAGCAGCTCAGGACTAGCGAGGGCCGTAACTGAGACCCAGTACTTC. Translating it yields CASSSGLARAVTETQYF.

Note on this clonotype: A read error is possible here, since a much larger clone lies one base away. The chain couples TRBV10-3 to TRBJ2-5; 9 bases agree with TRBD1. V shed 4 bases and J 11 bases; nucleotides not matched to a gene: 8. The germline CDR1 and CDR2 sequences are ENHRY and SYGVKD. This CDR3 has 13 residues. CDR3 loop: CAISGTGVNEQYF. The CDR3 DNA is TGTGCCATCAGTGGGACAGGGGTCAATGAGCAGTACTTC.

Details on this clonotype: It may be a read error: a sequence one base away is much more abundant. The CDR3 bases are TGTGCCAGCAGTGTTTTAGGGTTCTCCTACGAGCAGTACTTC. It specifies CASSVLGFSYEQYF. The J gene is TRBJ2-7, the V gene TRBV12-3 or TRBV12-4; the D is unclear. The CDR3 loop spans 14 amino acids. Trimming removed 5 bases from V and 0 bases from J, with 11 bases in between.

This clonotype was recorded at least ten times. CDR3 in amino acids: CASSFLGQGIEQYF. The CDR3 DNA reads TGCGCCAGCAGCTTTCTGGGACAGGGGATTGAGCAGTACTTC. The chain recombines TRBV5-1 with TRBJ2-7, with 10 bases aligning to TRBD1. The CDR3 runs to 14 residues. Germline lookup yields CDR1 SGHRS and CDR2 YFSETQ. J lost 7 bases, V lost 2 bases, and 6 bases had no gene match.

This chain connects TRBV27 to TRBJ2-5, with 9 positions matching TRBD2. Trimming cost V 6 bases and J 5 bases; bases outside gene matches: 7. Germline-derived CDR1 and CDR2 are MNHEY and SMNVEV (reference sequence). This CDR3 region has 14 residues. CDR3 sequence: CASRPGLAKETQYF. CDR3 DNA: TGTGCCAGCAGGCCAGGACTAGCGAAGGAGACCCAGTACTTC.

The chain employs TRBV7-3 and TRBJ2-3; TRBD2 aligns across 10 bases. This CDR3 spans 15 amino acids. Germline CDR1 is SGHTA and CDR2 is FQGTGA. The J segment lost 4 bases and the V segment lost 3 bases, leaving 4 bases of the junction unmatched. The CDR3 region is CASSFTSGAPDTQYF. CDR3 nucleotide sequence: TGTGCCAGCAGCTTCACTAGCGGGGCCCCAGATACGCAGTATTTT.

This clonotype was seen many times. This rearrangement joins TRBV29-1 to TRBJ1-5; no definite D call. Germline lookup yields CDR1 SQVTM and CDR2 ANQGSEA. The CDR3 is made up of 14 amino acids. The V and J ends lost 5 bases and 4 bases respectively, with 15 bases between them. The CDR3 DNA reads TGCAGCGTTTCAGAAGGTTCCGAGAATCAGCCCCAGCATTTT. Translation gives CSVSEGSENQPQHF.